This T cell receptor (beta chain) was sequenced during a study of identical twins. Regarding the study as a whole: Models predicted less out-of-frame TCR alpha sharing in monozygotic twins than was found. The authors noted that invariant MAIT and iNKT cells could partly confound zero-insertion analyses. While abundant cord blood beta clonotypes carried fewer insertions, memory repertoires showed no such pattern.

Only a few counts were recorded for this clonotype. Its antigen is unidentified. Template switching introduced a universal primer site, and the cDNA bore unique molecular identifiers. TCRdb used MiXCR to reprocess the 5' RACE reads, holding one entry per CDR3 protein. This table holds approximately 890,000 distinct CDR3 sequences, approximately 13% found once. After removal of 4 bases from V and 3 bases from J, the junction contained 15 bases not matched to a gene. Germline V gene sequence: CDR1 MNHNS, CDR2 SASEGT. CDR3 length: 18 amino acids. This sample also belongs to another study, concerning yellow fever vaccine responses in identical twins.

The receptor comes from a woman in her late teens or twenties in good health. The sequencing input was PBMCs. The V and J genes are TRBV6-1 and TRBJ2-3, with 8 bases lining up with TRBD2. CDR3 nucleotides: TGTGCCAGCAGTGCCCTCGGCCTGGGAGCGGGAGCAACAGATACGCAGTATTTT. Translated, it gives CASSALGLGAGATDTQYF.